The clone carrying this T cell receptor beta chain was detected only once. The antigen remains unidentified. Primers for the PCR totalled 60 Vbeta and 13 Jbeta. TCRdb keeps only in-frame clones here, not all; method: immunoSEQ multiplex PCR. The data show about 120,000 clones, with 65% to 80% seen just once and approximately 4.2% held by the top ten. V was pared by 7 bases and J by 1 base, with 9 bases of the junction left unmatched. This CDR3 is 15 amino acids long. Germline assignment: CDR1 MNHNS and CDR2 SASEGT. The data are from a study of cytomegalovirus exposure and HLA in healthy donors. Study results and limitations: A cluster of highly shared sequence variants was likely a sequencing artifact. Most TCR sequences were rare, but some public TCRs occurred in many donors.

The chain couples TRBV6-1 to TRBJ1-1, with 7 bases identical to TRBD1. The specimen sequenced was PBMCs. The sequence was collected from a male donor in good health and CMV-seropositive. The CDR3 bases are TGTGCCAGCACTTCTCCCAGGGGGAGGAACACTGAAGCTTTCTTT. Protein: CASTSPRGRNTEAFF.